The next 19 T cell receptor beta chains were all read from a single sample in a study of beta chain features in type 1 diabetes. Study-wide findings and caveats: Moderate yet significant TCRB CDR3 shortening was seen in Type 1 diabetes patients in all four CD4+ subsets.

Sequencing targeted expressed TCRB transcripts, as all isolated RNA had been reverse transcribed. Generated by immunoSEQ multiplex PCR, the TCRdb table keeps only in-frame clones and is missing some. In the table there are 500,000 to 650,000 clones, roughly an eighth of which are singletons. Their antigen targets remain unknown. Source material: naive CD4+ T cells from blood. These receptors were obtained from a man aged 25-45 years with type 1 diabetes.

This chain joins TRBV7-2 and TRBJ2-2; D is unresolved. Looked up from germline, CDR1 is SGHTA and CDR2 is FQGNSA. The CDR3 loop spans 13 amino acids. With 0 bases removed from V and 6 bases from J, the gap between germline ends came to 5 bases. The CDR3 coding sequence is TGTGCCAGCAGCTTAGCCGCGGCCGGGGAGCTGTTTTTT. Encoded protein: CASSLAAAGELFF.

The sample holds a few counts of this clone. This sequence joins TRBV6-5 and TRBJ1-2; D is ambiguous. CDR1 is MNHEY and CDR2 is SVGAGI in the germline V gene. Trimming shortened V by 2 bases and J by 2 bases, and 15 bases separated the two germline ends. This CDR3 is built from 16 residues. The CDR3 DNA is TGTGCCAGCAGTTACAGAGAGCCCATCGGGAACTATGGCTACACCTTC. Translated, it gives CASSYREPIGNYGYTF.

The chain couples TRBV9 to TRBJ1-5, with 9 bases identical to TRBD1. The V segment lost 0 bases and the J segment 2 bases; nucleotides outside the gene matches: 0. The CDR3 spans 15 residues. Per germline, CDR1 SGDLS and CDR2 YYNGEE. The CDR3 coding sequence is TGTGCCAGCAGCGTAGGGACAGGGGGCAATCAGCCCCAGCATTTT. Protein: CASSVGTGGNQPQHF.

V and J are TRBV9 and TRBJ2-6; no clear D gene. The germline V gene encodes CDR1 SGDLS and CDR2 YYNGEE. The V and J ends lost 4 bases and 0 bases respectively, with 8 bases between them. The CDR3 consists of 15 residues. The CDR3 loop is CASSQYSSGANVLTF. CDR3 bases: TGTGCCAGCAGCCAATACAGCTCTGGGGCCAACGTCCTGACTTTC.

This clone has only a few counts. J is TRBJ2-6 and V is TRBV7-2; D is possibly TRBD1 (5 bases). Between the trimmed V and J ends, which lost 1 base and 0 bases, there was a span of 13 bases. The CDR3 totals 18 residues. Germline-derived CDR1 and CDR2 are SGHTA and FQGNSA. CDR3: CASSLGVRVPSGANVLTF. CDR3 DNA: TGTGCCAGCAGCTTAGGGGTCAGGGTCCCCTCTGGGGCCAACGTCCTGACTTTC.

The chain couples TRBV5-6 to TRBJ1-2, with unresolved D. Germline V gene data show CDR1 as SGHDT and CDR2 as YYEEEE. The CDR3 runs 14 residues. Trimming removed 5 bases at V and 2 bases at J, with 13 bases between. CDR3 region: CASRYGRPNYGYTF. The CDR3 nucleotides read TGTGCCAGCAGGTATGGGAGACCCAACTATGGCTACACCTTC.

The CDR3 nucleotides read TGTGCCAGCAGTGGACAGGGGGCGATCTATGGCTACACCTTC. As protein: CASSGQGAIYGYTF. The chain couples TRBV2 to TRBJ1-2; TRBD1 matches 10 bases. The germline CDR1 and CDR2 sequences are SNHLY and FYNNEI. V was pared by 4 bases and J by 4 bases, with 3 bases of the junction left unmatched. The CDR3 sequence is 14 residues long.

The sample holds a few counts of this clone. The chain is built from TRBV2 and TRBJ1-6; D call uncertain. CDR3 size: 12 residues. Trimming took off 3 bases at V and 8 bases at J, with 5 bases between the two ends. From germline, CDR1 is SNHLY and CDR2 FYNNEI. CDR3 sequence reads: CASSEVYSPLHF. The CDR3 bases are TGTGCCAGCAGTGAGGTTTATTCACCCCTCCACTTT.

The CDR3 here is CASSRDRPRVEKLFF. CDR3 nucleotide sequence: TGTGCCAGTAGCCGGGACAGGCCTCGGGTGGAAAAACTGTTTTTT. This chain connects TRBV19 to TRBJ1-4; 8 nucleotides align to TRBD1. The trim removed 6 bases at V and 8 bases at J, leaving 11 bases unmatched. The CDR3 covers 15 residues. Germline loops: CDR1 LNHDA, CDR2 SQIVND (reference sequence).

The chain couples TRBV9 to TRBJ1-6, with D possibly being TRBD1 (5 bases). The CDR3 runs 14 residues. V gave up 1 base and J gave up 10 bases, with 12 bases separating them. Germline V gene sequence: CDR1 SGDLS, CDR2 YYNGEE. The CDR3 is CASSVQGSQSPLHF. DNA for the CDR3: TGTGCCAGCAGCGTACAGGGCTCACAATCACCCCTCCACTTT.

The chain is built from TRBV5-6 and TRBJ2-1; no reliable D call. Germline V lookup: CDR1 SGHDT, CDR2 YYEEEE. With 1 base removed from V and 15 bases from J, the gap between germline ends came to 20 bases. This CDR3 contains 14 residues. The CDR3, as DNA: TGTGCCAGCAGCTTGAACGACGGAGCCCCAAGTCCGTTCTTC. As protein: CASSLNDGAPSPFF.

This chain joins TRBV6-5 and TRBJ1-5; D may be TRBD1 (6 bases). The CDR3 consists of 15 residues. CDR1 is MNHEY and CDR2 is SVGAGI in the germline V gene. V was cut by 6 bases and J by 4 bases, with 16 bases left in between. This CDR3 is CASSNKAGANQPQHF. The DNA for the CDR3 is TGTGCCAGCAGCAACAAGGCAGGGGCGAATCAGCCCCAGCATTTT.

The CDR3, as DNA: TGTGCCAGCAGTCTCACGACAACAGGTCACACTGAAGCTTTCTTT. Amino acids: CASSLTTTGHTEAFF. The chain uses TRBV4-2 and TRBJ1-1, with a possible D match to TRBD1 (5 bases). Germline lookup yields CDR1 LGHNA and CDR2 YNFKEQ. The CDR3 is 15 amino acids. V was cut by 6 bases and J by 3 bases, with 17 bases left in between.

This clone was found a few times. V gene TRBV7-8 combines with J gene TRBJ2-1; 7 nucleotides match TRBD2. CDR1 is SGHVS, CDR2 FQNEAQ, per germline. This CDR3 contains 15 residues. J was trimmed by 6 bases and V by 7 bases; bases with no gene match: 12. Here the CDR3 DNA reads TGTGCCAGCACGCGGGAGAGGTTCATAGGCAATGAGCAGTTCTTC. Translated, it gives CASTRERFIGNEQFF.

This clone has more than one count but fewer than ten. This chain uses TRBV9 with TRBJ2-1, with D uncertain. V lost 1 base to trimming and J lost 9 bases, with 11 bases between them. CDR1 and CDR2 from the germline V gene are SGDLS and YYNGEE. The CDR3 covers 13 residues. The CDR3 here is CASSVLWTSEQFF. CDR3 bases: TGTGCCAGCAGCGTACTCTGGACCAGTGAGCAGTTCTTC. Full variable domain (rest looked up from reference TRBV9 and TRBJ2-1): DSGVTQTPKHLITATGQRVTLRCSPRSGDLSVYWYQQSLDQGLQFLIQYYNGEERAKGNILERFSAQQFPDLHSELNLSSLELGDSALYFCASSVLWTSEQFFGPGTRLTVL.

This clone showed up just a few times. The chain recombines TRBV15 with TRBJ2-5, with D perhaps TRBD2 (5 bases). The CDR3 runs 16 residues. Trimming pared 5 bases from V and 4 bases from J, leaving 20 bases between. The germline CDR1 and CDR2 sequences are LNHNV and YYDKDF (reference sequence). CDR3 DNA: TGTGCCACCAGCCCTGGCTGGGCCTCAGAGGGAGAGACCCAGTACTTC. This translates into CATSPGWASEGETQYF.

The chain joins TRBV4-2 to TRBJ1-5, with no clear D. Germline CDR1 LGHNA, CDR2 YNFKEQ. The V end was cut by 4 bases, the J end by 4 bases, with 17 bases between. CDR3 length equals 16 residues. The DNA for the CDR3 is TGTGCCAGCAGCCCGTCGGGCATTGGGCGGAATCAGCCCCAGCATTTT. Amino acid sequence: CASSPSGIGRNQPQHF.

The chain uses TRBV14 and TRBJ1-1, with TRBD1 as a possible D gene (6 bases). This CDR3 has 16 residues. V gave up 2 bases and J gave up 1 base, with 14 bases separating them. Germline values: CDR1 SGHDN, CDR2 FVKESK. CDR3 sequence (DNA): TGTGCCAGCAGCCAACTCCCGGGACAAGAGAACACTGAAGCTTTCTTT. Translated: CASSQLPGQENTEAFF.

This clone was seen only a few times. The chain uses TRBV9 and TRBJ1-2, with a tentative D call TRBD1 (5 bases). V shed 0 bases and J shed 8 bases, with 8 bases lying between them. Germline CDR1 SGDLS, CDR2 YYNGEE. The CDR3 contains 12 residues. Written as DNA, the CDR3 is TGTGCCAGCAGCGTAGACGGGGACGGCTACACCTTC. Translating it yields CASSVDGDGYTF.